This is a list of T cell receptor beta chains from one sample in a study of radiotherapy plus CTLA-4 blockade in lung cancer. Here immunoSEQ multiplex PCR was the method, and the copy in TCRdb shows in-frame clones only, minus some. Counted here are some 110,000 clones, roughly 80% occurring once; the ten biggest clones make up 4% to 6%. This material consisted of peripheral blood, taken from a patient treated with radiotherapy plus ipilimumab. The receptor source for this set is a human donor with non-small cell lung cancer who had a partial response to radiotherapy plus ipilimumab. Each CDR3 is given with its conserved first and last residue. Size is omitted from some rows. Given values are once, few, many or a class for expanded clones.

clone size,J gene,CDR3 length,V gene,CDR3 protein
.,TRBJ1-1,13,TRBV7-9,CASSSTGESEAFF
.,TRBJ2-7,15,TRBV10-2,CASSRTGPSSYEQYF
few,TRBJ1-1,14,TRBV19,CASSMVSVNTEAFF
once,TRBJ2-1,13,TRBV5-4,CASSSEIMNEQFF
.,TRBJ1-4,14,TRBV28,CASTYTGAGEKLFF
.,TRBJ1-4,13,TRBV5-1,CASSLEGQRKLFF
.,TRBJ1-2,11,TRBV28,CASTYNYGYTF
.,TRBJ1-6,14,TRBV7-2,CASSPDRVRSPLHF
.,TRBJ1-5,16,TRBV28,CASRLRGRNGDQPQHF
.,TRBJ2-1,16,TRBV13,CASSVSSGRTLNEQFF
.,TRBJ2-7,13,TRBV5-1,CASSQDRVYEQYF
few,TRBJ1-5,14,TRBV5-1,CASSLRGYDQPQHF
.,TRBJ1-2,13,TRBV6-1,CASRQTDNYGYTF
.,TRBJ2-3,15,TRBV5-1,CASSGGTSAADTQYF
.,TRBJ2-2,18,TRBV27,CASSFQAGLAGFPGELFF
.,TRBJ1-1,16,TRBV19,CASRSHRDRLNTEAFF
.,.,14,TRBV5-4,CASSAGTGVAEQYF
.,TRBJ2-4,15,TRBV6-4,CASIPIATVKNIQYF
.,TRBJ1-1,14,TRBV6-1,CASRDRATNTEAFF
.,TRBJ1-1,14,TRBV7-9,CASSLWDSYLKAFF
.,TRBJ1-2,15,TRBV7-8,CASSLASGSNYGYTF
.,TRBJ2-7,18,TRBV4-1,CASSQEPPSHRIAGGQYF
.,TRBJ2-7,14,TRBV28,CASSLASGSYEQYF
.,TRBJ2-1,16,TRBV5-1,CASSFQTGGSYNEQFF
.,TRBJ2-1,13,TRBV2,CASSGTSGNEQFF
.,TRBJ2-3,15,TRBV9,CASSVRTGGTDTQYF
.,TRBJ1-1,15,TRBV5-4,CASSVPGQGHTEAFF
.,TRBJ2-7,16,TRBV5-4,CASSLVGGAGSYEQYF
.,TRBJ2-7,13,TRBV28,CAIGGGASYEQYF
few,TRBJ1-6,14,TRBV6-5,CASSPRRGNSPLHF
once,TRBJ2-2,13,TRBV6-1,CASTAVNTGELFF
.,TRBJ1-1,14,TRBV6-1,CASSNPGGNTEAFF
.,TRBJ1-5,13,TRBV6-5,CASTDILNQPQHF
few,TRBJ2-1,14,TRBV14,CASSRQGNIGEQFF
few,TRBJ2-2,15,TRBV19,CASRRLAGVTGELFF
.,TRBJ2-3,15,TRBV7-9,CAIEGQGGSTDTQYF
once,TRBJ1-2,12,TRBV30,CAWSLGPYGYTF
.,TRBJ1-5,15,TRBV19,CASSISDYSNQPQHF
.,TRBJ2-5,14,TRBV28,CASSQGGGKETQYF
.,TRBJ1-1,15,TRBV7-8,CASSSSPRGGTLAFF
.,TRBJ2-2,16,TRBV7-2,CASSSGQGANTGELFF
.,TRBJ2-7,14,TRBV6-5,CASKPDGGGYEQYF
.,TRBJ1-6,15,TRBV6-5,CASSYSGQGGSPLHF
.,TRBJ2-6,16,TRBV5-5,CASSQEEGAGANVLTF
.,TRBJ1-2,14,TRBV27,CASSYRTGVGGYTF
.,TRBJ2-2,14,TRBV30,CAWSVLKNTGELFF
.,TRBJ1-1,12,TRBV7-2,CASSLINVGAFF
.,TRBJ2-7,15,TRBV19,CASSPHREGIYEQYF
.,TRBJ2-7,8,TRBV20-1,CSARDGIF
.,TRBJ2-2,13,TRBV5-1,CASSLARTGELFF
.,TRBJ2-1,16,TRBV7-8,CASSPRDSGRANEQFF